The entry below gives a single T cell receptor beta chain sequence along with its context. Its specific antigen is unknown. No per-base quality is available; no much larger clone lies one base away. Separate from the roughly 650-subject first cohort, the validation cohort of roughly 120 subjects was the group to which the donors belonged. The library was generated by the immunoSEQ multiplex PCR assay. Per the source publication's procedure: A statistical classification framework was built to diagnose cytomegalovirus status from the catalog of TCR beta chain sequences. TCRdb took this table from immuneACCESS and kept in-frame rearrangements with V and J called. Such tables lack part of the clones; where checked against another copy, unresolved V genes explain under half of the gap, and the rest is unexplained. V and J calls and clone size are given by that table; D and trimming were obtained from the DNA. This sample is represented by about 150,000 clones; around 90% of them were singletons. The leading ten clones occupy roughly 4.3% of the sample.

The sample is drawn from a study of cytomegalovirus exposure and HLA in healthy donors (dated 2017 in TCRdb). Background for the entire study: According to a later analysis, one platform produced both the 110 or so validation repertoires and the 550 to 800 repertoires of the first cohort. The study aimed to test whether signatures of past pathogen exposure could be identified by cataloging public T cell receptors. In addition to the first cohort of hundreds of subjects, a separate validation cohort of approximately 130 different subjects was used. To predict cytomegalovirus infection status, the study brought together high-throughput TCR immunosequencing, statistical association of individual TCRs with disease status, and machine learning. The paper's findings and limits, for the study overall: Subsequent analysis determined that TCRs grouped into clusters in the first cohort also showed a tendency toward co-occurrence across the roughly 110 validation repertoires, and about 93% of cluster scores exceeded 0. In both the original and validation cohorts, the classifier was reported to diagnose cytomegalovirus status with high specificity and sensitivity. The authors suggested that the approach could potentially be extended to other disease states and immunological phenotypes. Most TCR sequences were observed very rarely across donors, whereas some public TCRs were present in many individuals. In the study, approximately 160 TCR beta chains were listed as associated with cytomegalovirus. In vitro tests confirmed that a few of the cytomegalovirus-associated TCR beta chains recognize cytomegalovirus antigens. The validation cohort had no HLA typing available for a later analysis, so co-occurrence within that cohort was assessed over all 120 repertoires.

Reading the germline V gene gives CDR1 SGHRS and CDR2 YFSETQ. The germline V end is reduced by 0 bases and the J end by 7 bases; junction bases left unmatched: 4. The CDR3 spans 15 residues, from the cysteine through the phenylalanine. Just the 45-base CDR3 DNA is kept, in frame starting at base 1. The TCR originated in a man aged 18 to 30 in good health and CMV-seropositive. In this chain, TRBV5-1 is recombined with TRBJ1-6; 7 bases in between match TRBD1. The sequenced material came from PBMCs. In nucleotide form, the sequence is TGCGCCAGCAGCTTGGAAGGGGACAGAAATTCACCCCTCCACTTT. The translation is CASSLEGDRNSPLHF.